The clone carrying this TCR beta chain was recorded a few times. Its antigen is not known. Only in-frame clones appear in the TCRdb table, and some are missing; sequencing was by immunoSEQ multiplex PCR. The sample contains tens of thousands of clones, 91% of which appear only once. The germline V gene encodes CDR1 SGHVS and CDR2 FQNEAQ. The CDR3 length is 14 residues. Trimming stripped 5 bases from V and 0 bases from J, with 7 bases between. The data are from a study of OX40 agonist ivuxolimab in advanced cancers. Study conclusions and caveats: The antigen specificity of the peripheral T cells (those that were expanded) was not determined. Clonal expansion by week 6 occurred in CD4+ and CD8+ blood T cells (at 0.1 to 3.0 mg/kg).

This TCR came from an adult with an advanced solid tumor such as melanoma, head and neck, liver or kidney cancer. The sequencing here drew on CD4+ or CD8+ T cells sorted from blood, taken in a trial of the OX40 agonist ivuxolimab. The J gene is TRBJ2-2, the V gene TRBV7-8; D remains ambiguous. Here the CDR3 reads CASSPDSNTGELFF. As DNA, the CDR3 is TGTGCCAGCAGCCCCGACTCGAACACCGGGGAGCTGTTTTTT.